Listed here are 17 T cell receptor beta chains from one sample, sequenced in a study of control samples from healthy donors and cancer patients. TCRdb's table, derived via immunoSEQ multiplex PCR, lists solely in-frame clones and lacks some. In the table there are about 130,000 clones, about 88% of which are singletons. The sample consisted of blood. The receptors come from a man aged 50-60 years in good health.

This sequence joins TRBV19 and TRBJ1-3; perhaps TRBD1 as D (5 bases). CDR1 and CDR2 (germline): LNHDA, SQIVND (reference sequence). The CDR3 sequence is 13 residues long. Deletions cut 4 bases from V and 3 bases from J, with 7 bases between. CDR3 amino acids: CASSRQNGNTIYF. CDR3 bases: TGTGCCAGTAGTAGACAGAATGGAAACACCATATATTTT. Together with reference TRBV19 and TRBJ1-3, the CDR3 gives the full variable domain: DGGITQSPKYLFRKEGQNVTLSCEQNLNHDAMYWYRQDPGQGLRLIYYSQIVNDFQKGDIAEGYSVSREKKESFPLTVTSAQKNPTAFYLCASSRQNGNTIYFGEGSWLTVV.

The chain recombines TRBV7-2 with TRBJ1-4; D not resolved. V was trimmed by 5 bases and J by 2 bases, leaving 15 bases between them. This CDR3 spans 16 amino acids. CDR1 is SGHTA and CDR2 is FQGNSA in the germline V gene. The CDR3 coding sequence is TGTGCCAGCAGCGCGACCGGACCGGGTACTAATGAAAAACTGTTTTTT. It translates to CASSATGPGTNEKLFF.

This clone turned up a few times. CDR3 in amino acids: CASSTKGETRPSSYEQYF. CDR3 nucleotide sequence: TGTGCCAGCAGCACGAAGGGAGAGACACGACCAAGCTCCTACGAGCAGTACTTC. This chain links TRBV21-1 with TRBJ2-7; the table's D call, TRBD2, was not checked against the DNA. TRBV21-1 is classified as a pseudogene. CDR3 size: 18 residues.

As DNA, the CDR3 is TGTGCCTGGAGTGTATTTGGGCCGGGGACTGAAGCTTTCTTT. Its protein product is CAWSVFGPGTEAFF. This chain joins TRBV30 and TRBJ1-1; D call uncertain. V gave up 0 bases and J gave up 5 bases, with 13 bases separating them. The germline V gene encodes CDR1 GTSNPN and CDR2 SVGIG (reference sequence). The CDR3 extends over 14 amino acids. Based on the CDR3 plus reference TRBV30 and TRBJ1-1, the full variable domain is SQTIHQWPATLVQPVGSPLSLECTVEGTSNPNLYWYRQAAGRGLQLLFYSVGIGQISSEVPQNLSASRPQDRQFILSSKKLLLSDSGFYLCAWSVFGPGTEAFFGQGTRLTVV.

The J gene is TRBJ2-4, the V gene TRBV6-1; D is uncertain. This CDR3 has 20 residues. Per the germline V gene, CDR1 is MNHNS and CDR2 is SASEGT. The V end was cut by 0 bases, the J end by 0 bases, with 21 bases between. In DNA form, the CDR3 reads TGTGCCAGCAGTGAAGCTTGGATCTCCGACGCCTGGATAGCCAAAAACATTCAGTACTTC. As protein: CASSEAWISDAWIAKNIQYF.

The DNA of the CDR3 is TGTGCCAGCAGCCAAGGCTACAATGAGCAGTTCTTC. Protein: CASSQGYNEQFF. This sequence joins TRBV14 and TRBJ2-1; D uncertain. Trimming shortened V by 1 base and J by 3 bases, and 1 base separated the two germline ends. The CDR3 sequence is 12 residues long. Germline-derived CDR1 and CDR2 are SGHDN and FVKESK.

The chain has TRBV11-1 and TRBJ1-4, with TRBD1 matching 8 bases. Unmatched junction bases numbered 7, after V lost 5 bases and J lost 5 bases. This CDR3 contains 15 residues. Germline loops: CDR1 SGHAT, CDR2 FQDESV (reference sequence). CDR3 region: CASSHGQGANEKLFF. The CDR3 DNA follows: TGTGCCAGCAGCCATGGACAGGGCGCAAATGAAAAACTGTTTTTT.

This chain's CDR3 is CASSVAATNTGELFF. The CDR3 nucleotides are TGTGCCAGCAGCGTAGCCGCAACGAACACCGGGGAGCTGTTTTTT. The J gene is TRBJ2-2, the V gene TRBV9; D call uncertain. The CDR3 is 15 residues long. V lost 0 bases and J lost 0, with 6 bases in between. CDR1 and CDR2 (germline): SGDLS, YYNGEE.

This clone was detected only once. The chain recombines TRBV30 with TRBJ1-2; D possibly corresponds to TRBD1 (5 bases). This CDR3 comprises 12 residues. CDR1 and CDR2 (germline): GTSNPN, SVGIG (reference sequence). The V end lost 2 bases, the J end lost 6 bases, and 10 bases lay between the germline ends. The CDR3 coding sequence is TGTGCCTGGAGTTGGCAGGGCGATGGCTACACCTTC. The encoded protein is CAWSWQGDGYTF.

This chain uses TRBV30 with TRBJ2-3; weak D call: TRBD1 (5 bases). This CDR3 has 13 amino acids. V was pared by 0 bases and J by 7 bases, with 11 bases between. Germline V gene data show CDR1 as GTSNPN and CDR2 as SVGIG (reference sequence). The CDR3 loop reads CAWSVNRQNTQYF. The CDR3, as DNA: TGTGCCTGGAGTGTAAACAGGCAAAATACGCAGTATTTT.

The rearrangement uses TRBV10-3 and TRBJ2-3; 7 nucleotides agree with TRBD1. The CDR3 is made up of 14 amino acids. CDR1 and CDR2 (germline): ENHRY, SYGVKD. V lost 6 bases, J lost 4 bases, and 7 bases stayed unmatched. In nucleotides, the CDR3 is TGTGCCATCAGCAGGGACAGTGTCCCAGATACGCAGTATTTT. Residues: CAISRDSVPDTQYF.

This chain connects TRBV5-1 to TRBJ2-1, with 10 bases that match TRBD2. The CDR3 loop spans 17 amino acids. Germline trimming cut 5 bases from V and 1 base from J; bases unmatched to any gene: 9. The germline V gene encodes CDR1 SGHRS and CDR2 YFSETQ. CDR3 nucleotides: TGCGCCAGCAGGAGAACACCGGGACTAGCGTCCTACAATGAGCAGTTCTTC. Protein sequence: CASRRTPGLASYNEQFF. Full variable domain (outside the CDR3, taken from reference TRBV5-1 and TRBJ2-1): KAGVTQTPRYLIKTRGQQVTLSCSPISGHRSVSWYQQTPGQGLQFLFEYFSETQRNKGNFPGRFSGRQFSNSRSEMNVSTLELGDSALYLCASRRTPGLASYNEQFFGPGTRLTVL.

The chain links TRBV7-8 to TRBJ2-2; perhaps TRBD2 as D (5 bases). Trimming left V 8 bases short and J 1 base short, with 14 bases between. The CDR3 extends over 15 amino acids. CDR1 is SGHVS and CDR2 is FQNEAQ in the germline V gene. The CDR3 protein is CASRTGMGNTGELFF. In DNA, the CDR3 is TGTGCCAGCCGGACCGGGATGGGGAACACCGGGGAGCTGTTTTTT.

The chain combines TRBV11-3 with TRBJ2-4, with a tentative D call TRBD2 (5 bases). This CDR3 contains 16 residues. CDR1 and CDR2 from the germline V gene are SGHNT and YENEEA. V was trimmed by 5 bases and J by 0 bases, leaving 14 bases between them. CDR3 nucleotides: TGTGCCAGCAGCCGAGAGGGTGACCTAGCCAAAAACATTCAGTACTTC. Translating it yields CASSREGDLAKNIQYF.

The CDR3 nucleotides read TGTGCCAGCAGCCCCGGACGGACGGAGCAAGAGACCCAGTACTTC. Translation: CASSPGRTEQETQYF. The rearrangement uses TRBV9 and TRBJ2-5; no definite D call. With 4 bases removed from V and 2 bases from J, the gap between germline ends came to 15 bases. This CDR3 spans 15 amino acids. From germline, CDR1 is SGDLS and CDR2 YYNGEE.

The chain employs TRBV14 and TRBJ1-1, with TRBD1 matching over 10 bases. J lost 3 bases, V lost 4 bases, and 29 bases had no gene match. The CDR3 extends over 23 amino acids. Germline-derived CDR1 and CDR2 are SGHDN and FVKESK. The CDR3 DNA reads TGTGCCAGCAGCCCTTCTTTCCGGGACAGGGGATACCCACCCTATTCCCAAGACACTGAAGCTTTCTTT. Amino acids: CASSPSFRDRGYPPYSQDTEAFF.

In its sample, this clone was seen a few times. The chain employs TRBV6-1 and TRBJ1-1; a weak D match, TRBD1 (5 bases). The CDR3 is made up of 17 amino acids. V was clipped by 2 bases and J by 1 base, with 17 bases between them. Germline CDR1 reads MNHNS; CDR2 reads SASEGT. The CDR3 spells CASSEFWAGLTNTEAFF. The DNA of the CDR3 is TGTGCCAGCAGTGAATTTTGGGCAGGGTTAACGAACACTGAAGCTTTCTTT.